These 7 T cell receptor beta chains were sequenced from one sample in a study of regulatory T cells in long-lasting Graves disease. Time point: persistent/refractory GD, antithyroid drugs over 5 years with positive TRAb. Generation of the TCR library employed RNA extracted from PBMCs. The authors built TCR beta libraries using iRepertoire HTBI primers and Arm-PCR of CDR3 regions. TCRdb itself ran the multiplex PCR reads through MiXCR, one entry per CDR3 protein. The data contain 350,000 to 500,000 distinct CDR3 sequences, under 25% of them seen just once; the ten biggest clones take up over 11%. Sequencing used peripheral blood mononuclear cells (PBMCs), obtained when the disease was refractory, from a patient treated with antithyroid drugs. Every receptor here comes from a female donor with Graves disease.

The CDR3 DNA follows: TGTGCCAGCAGCTCAACAAAGTCCGATACGCAGTATTTT. This codes for CASSSTKSDTQYF. V and J are TRBV7-9 and TRBJ2-3; D is ambiguous. Germline CDR1 is SEHNR and CDR2 is FQNEAQ (reference sequence). The CDR3 sequence is 13 residues long. Trimming cost V 4 bases and J 6 bases, with 11 bases left between them.

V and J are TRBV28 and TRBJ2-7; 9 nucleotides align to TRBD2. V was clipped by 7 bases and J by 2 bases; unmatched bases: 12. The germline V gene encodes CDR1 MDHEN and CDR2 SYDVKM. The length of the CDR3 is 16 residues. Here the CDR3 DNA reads TGTGCCAGCACAGGACGGTTAGCGGGAGAGACCTACGAGCAGTACTTC. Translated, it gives CASTGRLAGETYEQYF. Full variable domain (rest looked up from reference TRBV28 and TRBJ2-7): DVKVTQSSRYLVKRTGEKVFLECVQDMDHENMFWYRQDPGLGLRLIYFSYDVKMKEKGDIPEGYSVSREKKERFSLILESASTNQTSMYLCASTGRLAGETYEQYFGPGTRLTVT.

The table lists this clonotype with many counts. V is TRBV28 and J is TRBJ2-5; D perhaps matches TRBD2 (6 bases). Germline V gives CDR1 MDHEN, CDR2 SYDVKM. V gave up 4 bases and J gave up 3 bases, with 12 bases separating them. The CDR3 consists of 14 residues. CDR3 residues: CASSYGTPKETQYF. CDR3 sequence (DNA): TGTGCCAGCAGTTACGGGACTCCCAAAGAGACCCAGTACTTC. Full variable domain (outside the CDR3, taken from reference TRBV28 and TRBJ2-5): DVKVTQSSRYLVKRTGEKVFLECVQDMDHENMFWYRQDPGLGLRLIYFSYDVKMKEKGDIPEGYSVSREKKERFSLILESASTNQTSMYLCASSYGTPKETQYFGPGTRLLVL.

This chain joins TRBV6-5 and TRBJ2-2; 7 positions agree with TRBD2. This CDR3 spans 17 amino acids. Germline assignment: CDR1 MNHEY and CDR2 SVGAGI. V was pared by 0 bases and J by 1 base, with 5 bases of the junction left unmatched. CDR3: CASSYSMSSGNTGELFF. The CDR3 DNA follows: TGTGCCAGCAGTTACTCGATGTCTAGCGGGAACACCGGGGAGCTGTTTTTT.

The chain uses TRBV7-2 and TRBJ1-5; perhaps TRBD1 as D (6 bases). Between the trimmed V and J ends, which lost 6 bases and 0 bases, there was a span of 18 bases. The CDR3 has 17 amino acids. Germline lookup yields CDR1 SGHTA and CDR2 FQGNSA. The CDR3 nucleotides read TGTGCCAGCAGTCAAATCGGGACACCCAATAGCAATCAGCCCCAGCATTTT. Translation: CASSQIGTPNSNQPQHF.

CDR3 nucleotides: TGTGCCAGCAGTTCAGGACAGTTAAGCTCTGGAAACACCATATATTTT. Protein: CASSSGQLSSGNTIYF. V and J are TRBV27 and TRBJ1-3; tentative D call: TRBD1 (6 bases). The CDR3 has 16 residues. Between the trimmed V and J ends, which lost 4 bases and 0 bases, there was a span of 13 bases. Germline CDR1 reads MNHEY; CDR2 reads SMNVEV (reference sequence).

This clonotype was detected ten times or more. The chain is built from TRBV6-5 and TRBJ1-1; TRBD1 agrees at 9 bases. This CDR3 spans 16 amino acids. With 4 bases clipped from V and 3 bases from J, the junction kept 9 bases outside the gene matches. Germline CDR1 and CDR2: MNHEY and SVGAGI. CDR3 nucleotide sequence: TGTGCCAGCAGTTGGGGACAGGGTTTTTCGGACACTGAAGCTTTCTTT. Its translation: CASSWGQGFSDTEAFF.